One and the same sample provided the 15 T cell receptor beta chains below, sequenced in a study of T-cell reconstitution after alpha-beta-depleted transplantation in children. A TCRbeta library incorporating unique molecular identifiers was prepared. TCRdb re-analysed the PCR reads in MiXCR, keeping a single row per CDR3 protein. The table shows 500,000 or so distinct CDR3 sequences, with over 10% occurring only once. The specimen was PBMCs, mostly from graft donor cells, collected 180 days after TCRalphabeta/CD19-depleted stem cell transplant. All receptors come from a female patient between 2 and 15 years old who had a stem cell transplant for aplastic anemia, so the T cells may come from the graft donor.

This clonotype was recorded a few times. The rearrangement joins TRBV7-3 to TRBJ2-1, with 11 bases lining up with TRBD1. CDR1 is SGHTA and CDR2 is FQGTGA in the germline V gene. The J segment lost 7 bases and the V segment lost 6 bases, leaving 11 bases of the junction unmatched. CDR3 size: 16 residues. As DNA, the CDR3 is TGTGCCAGCAGACAGCGGACAGGGGGCCCCATGAATGAGCAGTTCTTC. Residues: CASRQRTGGPMNEQFF. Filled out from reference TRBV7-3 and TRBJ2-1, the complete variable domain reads GAGVSQTPSNKVTEKGKYVELRCDPISGHTALYWYRQSLGQGPEFLIYFQGTGAADDSGLPNDRFFAVRPEGSVSTLKIQRTERGDSAVYLCASRQRTGGPMNEQFFGPGTRLTVL.

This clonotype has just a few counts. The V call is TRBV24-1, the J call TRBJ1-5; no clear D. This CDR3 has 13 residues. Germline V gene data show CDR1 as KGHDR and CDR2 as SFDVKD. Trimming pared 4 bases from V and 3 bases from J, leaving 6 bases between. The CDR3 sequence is CATSEGLNQPQHF. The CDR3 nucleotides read TGTGCCACCAGTGAAGGGCTCAATCAGCCCCAGCATTTT.

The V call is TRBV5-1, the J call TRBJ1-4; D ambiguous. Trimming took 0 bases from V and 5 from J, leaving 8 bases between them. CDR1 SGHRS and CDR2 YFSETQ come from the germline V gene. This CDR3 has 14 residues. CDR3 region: CASSLAPPNEKLFF. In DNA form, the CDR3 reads TGCGCCAGCAGCTTGGCTCCACCGAATGAAAAACTGTTTTTT.

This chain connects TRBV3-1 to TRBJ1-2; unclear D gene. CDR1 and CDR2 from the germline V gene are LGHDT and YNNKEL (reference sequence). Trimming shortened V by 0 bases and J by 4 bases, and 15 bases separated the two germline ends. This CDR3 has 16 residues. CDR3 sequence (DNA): TGTGCCAGCAGCCAAGACAGGCTACGGCGAAGCTATGGCTACACCTTC. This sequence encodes CASSQDRLRRSYGYTF.

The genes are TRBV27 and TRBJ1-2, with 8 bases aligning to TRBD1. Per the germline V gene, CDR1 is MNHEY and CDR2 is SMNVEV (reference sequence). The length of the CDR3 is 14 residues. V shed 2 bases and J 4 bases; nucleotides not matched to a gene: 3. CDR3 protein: CASSLTGGLYGYTF. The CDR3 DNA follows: TGTGCCAGCAGTTTAACAGGGGGGCTCTATGGCTACACCTTC.

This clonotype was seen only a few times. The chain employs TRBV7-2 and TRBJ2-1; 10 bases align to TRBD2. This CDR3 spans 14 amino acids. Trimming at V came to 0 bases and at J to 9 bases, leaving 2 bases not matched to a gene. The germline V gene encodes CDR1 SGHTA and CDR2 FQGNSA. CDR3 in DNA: TGTGCCAGCAGCTTAGCCTTAGCGGGGGGTGAGCAGTTCTTC. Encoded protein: CASSLALAGGEQFF.

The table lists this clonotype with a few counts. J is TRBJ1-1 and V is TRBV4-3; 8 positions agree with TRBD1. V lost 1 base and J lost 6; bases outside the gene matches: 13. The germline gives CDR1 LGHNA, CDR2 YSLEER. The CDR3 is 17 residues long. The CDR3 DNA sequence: TGCGCCAGCAGCCAAGCCATCGGGACAGGCCTCGTCTCTGAAGCTTTCTTT. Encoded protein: CASSQAIGTGLVSEAFF.

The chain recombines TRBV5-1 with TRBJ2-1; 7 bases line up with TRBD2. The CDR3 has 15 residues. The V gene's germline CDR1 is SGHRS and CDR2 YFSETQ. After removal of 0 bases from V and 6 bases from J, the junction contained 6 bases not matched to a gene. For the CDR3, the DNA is TGCGCCAGCAGCTTGGTCTGGCGGGAGCTCAATGAGCAGTTCTTC. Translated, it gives CASSLVWRELNEQFF. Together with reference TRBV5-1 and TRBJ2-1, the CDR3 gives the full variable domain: KAGVTQTPRYLIKTRGQQVTLSCSPISGHRSVSWYQQTPGQGLQFLFEYFSETQRNKGNFPGRFSGRQFSNSRSEMNVSTLELGDSALYLCASSLVWRELNEQFFGPGTRLTVL.

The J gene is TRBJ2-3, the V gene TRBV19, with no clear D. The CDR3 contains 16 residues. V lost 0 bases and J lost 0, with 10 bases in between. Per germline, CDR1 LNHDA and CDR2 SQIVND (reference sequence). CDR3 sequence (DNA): TGTGCCAGTAGTATAGATCACGGTACTAGCACAGATACGCAGTATTTT. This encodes CASSIDHGTSTDTQYF.

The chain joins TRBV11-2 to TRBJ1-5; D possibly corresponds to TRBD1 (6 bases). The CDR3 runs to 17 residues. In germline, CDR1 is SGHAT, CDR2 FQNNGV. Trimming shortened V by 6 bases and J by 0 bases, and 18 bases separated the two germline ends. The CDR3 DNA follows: TGTGCCAGCAGTCTACGGGGGGCGGGCAATAGCAATCAGCCCCAGCATTTT. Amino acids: CASSLRGAGNSNQPQHF. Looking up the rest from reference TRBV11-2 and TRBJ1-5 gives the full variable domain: EAGVAQSPRYKIIEKRQSVAFWCNPISGHATLYWYQQILGQGPKLLIQFQNNGVVDDSQLPKDRFSAERLKGVDSTLKIQPAKLEDSAVYLCASSLRGAGNSNQPQHFGDGTRLSIL.

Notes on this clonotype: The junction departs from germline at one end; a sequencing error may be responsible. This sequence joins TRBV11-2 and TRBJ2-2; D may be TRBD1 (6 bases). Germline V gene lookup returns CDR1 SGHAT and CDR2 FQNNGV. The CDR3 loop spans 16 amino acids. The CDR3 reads CASSLGGTRSTRELFF. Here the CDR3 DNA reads TGTGCCAGCAGCTTAGGAGGGACAAGGAGCACCCGGGAGCTGTTTTTT.

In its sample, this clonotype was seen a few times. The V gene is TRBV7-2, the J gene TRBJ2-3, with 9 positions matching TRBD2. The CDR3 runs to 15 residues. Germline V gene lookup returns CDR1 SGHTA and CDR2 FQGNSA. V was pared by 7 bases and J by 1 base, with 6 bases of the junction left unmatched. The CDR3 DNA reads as TGTGCCAGCAAGATAGCGGGAGCACGCACAGATACGCAGTATTTT. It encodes CASKIAGARTDTQYF.

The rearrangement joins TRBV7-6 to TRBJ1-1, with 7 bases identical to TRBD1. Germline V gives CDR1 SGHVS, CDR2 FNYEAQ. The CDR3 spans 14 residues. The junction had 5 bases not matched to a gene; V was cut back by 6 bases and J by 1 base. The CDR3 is CASRGTDQNTEAFF. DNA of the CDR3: TGTGCCAGCAGAGGGACAGACCAGAACACTGAAGCTTTCTTT.

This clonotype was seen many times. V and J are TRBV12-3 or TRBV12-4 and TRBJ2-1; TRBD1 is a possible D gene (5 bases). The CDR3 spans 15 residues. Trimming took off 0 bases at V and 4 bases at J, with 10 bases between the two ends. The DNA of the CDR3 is TGTGCCAGCAGTTTAGCGGGGCCATGGTACAATGAGCAGTTCTTC. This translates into CASSLAGPWYNEQFF.

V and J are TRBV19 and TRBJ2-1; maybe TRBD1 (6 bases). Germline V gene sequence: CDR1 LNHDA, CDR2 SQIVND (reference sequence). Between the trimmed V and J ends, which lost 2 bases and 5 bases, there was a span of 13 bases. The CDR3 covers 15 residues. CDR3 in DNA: TGTGCCAGTAGTATAACAGGGAAGGGCCACAATGAGCAGTTCTTC. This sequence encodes CASSITGKGHNEQFF. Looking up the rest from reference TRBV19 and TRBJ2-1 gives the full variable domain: DGGITQSPKYLFRKEGQNVTLSCEQNLNHDAMYWYRQDPGQGLRLIYYSQIVNDFQKGDIAEGYSVSREKKESFPLTVTSAQKNPTAFYLCASSITGKGHNEQFFGPGTRLTVL.